The 23 T cell receptor beta chains below were found in one sample sequenced in a study of T cells after yellow fever vaccination. Using its own MiXCR run on the 5' RACE reads, TCRdb lists one record per CDR3 protein. The table includes around 320,000 distinct CDR3 sequences, approximately 11% detected once. The sample was CD4+ T cells sorted from PBMCs, taken 45 days after the yellow fever booster vaccination. These receptors were collected from a man aged 18 to 30 who received the YFV17D yellow fever vaccine.

The chain is built from TRBV20-1 and TRBJ2-3; 13 positions agree with TRBD2. V trimming: 7 bases; J trimming: 3 bases; junction bases outside the gene matches: 4. The CDR3 extends over 14 amino acids. Germline V gene data show CDR1 as DFQATT and CDR2 as SNEGSKA (reference sequence). CDR3 protein: CSGRLAGGTDTQYF. CDR3 nucleotide sequence: TGCAGTGGCAGACTAGCGGGGGGTACAGATACGCAGTATTTT.

The J gene is TRBJ1-5, the V gene TRBV5-1; D might be TRBD1 (5 bases). V dropped 2 bases and J dropped 7 bases, with 10 bases sitting between them. Germline assignment: CDR1 SGHRS and CDR2 YFSETQ. The CDR3 loop spans 13 amino acids. The CDR3 DNA sequence: TGCGCCAGCAGCTTCCAGGAGGGGCAGCCCCAGCATTTT. This encodes CASSFQEGQPQHF.

This clonotype was observed at least ten times. The rearrangement joins TRBV29-1 to TRBJ2-4; D is uncertain. V gave up 7 bases and J gave up 1 base, with 11 bases separating them. Germline CDR1 and CDR2: SQVTM and ANQGSEA. There are 13 residues in the CDR3. The CDR3 reads CSALPYAKNIQYF. The CDR3 DNA reads as TGCAGCGCCCTGCCATACGCCAAAAACATTCAGTACTTC.

The V call is TRBV20-1, the J call TRBJ2-3; D uncertain. This CDR3 has 11 amino acids. Germline CDR1 and CDR2: DFQATT and SNEGSKA (reference sequence). Trimming took 4 bases from V and 6 from J, leaving 8 bases between them. In nucleotides, the CDR3 is TGCAGTGCTATCCCGCTCGATACGCAGTATTTT. Its protein product is CSAIPLDTQYF.

The chain employs TRBV11-2 and TRBJ2-1; D unresolved. Germline V lookup: CDR1 SGHAT, CDR2 FQNNGV. Trimming removed 4 bases at V and 7 bases at J, with 14 bases between. This CDR3 contains 14 residues. The CDR3 protein is CASSSIRRWNEQFF. In DNA form, the CDR3 reads TGTGCCAGCAGCTCCATCCGGCGATGGAATGAGCAGTTCTTC.

This clonotype showed up just a few times. The CDR3 region has the DNA TGTGCCAGCAGCTTAGGCCCGGCCCAGTACTTC. It encodes CASSLGPAQYF. The chain has TRBV7-2 and TRBJ2-5; no firm D call. Germline CDR1 and CDR2: SGHTA and FQGNSA. V was pared by 1 base and J by 9 bases, with 6 bases between. This CDR3 region has 11 residues.

The chain joins TRBV7-2 to TRBJ2-1; 7 nucleotides match TRBD1. Trimming cost V 7 bases and J 3 bases; bases outside gene matches: 6. The length of the CDR3 is 14 residues. Germline V gene lookup returns CDR1 SGHTA and CDR2 FQGNSA. This CDR3 is CASNDRASYNEQFF. CDR3 nucleotide sequence: TGTGCCAGCAACGACAGGGCGAGCTACAATGAGCAGTTCTTC. Complete variable domain (other parts from reference TRBV7-2 and TRBJ2-1): GAGVSQSPSNKVTEKGKDVELRCDPISGHTALYWYRQSLGQGLEFLIYFQGNSAPDKSGLPSDRFSAERTGGSVSTLTIQRTQQEDSAVYLCASNDRASYNEQFFGPGTRLTVL.

This clonotype was seen at least ten times. The chain is built from TRBV12-3 or TRBV12-4 and TRBJ2-5, with a tentative D call TRBD1 (6 bases). The ends were cut back, 5 bases at V and 3 bases at J, with 13 bases in the middle. This CDR3 region has 14 residues. The CDR3 DNA is TGTGCCAGCAGTCTGCGACAGGTCGAAGAGACCCAGTACTTC. It specifies CASSLRQVEETQYF.

The chain has TRBV6-4 and TRBJ2-5, with 7 bases aligning to TRBD1. J was trimmed by 2 bases and V by 8 bases; bases with no gene match: 5. Germline assignment: CDR1 MRHNA and CDR2 SNTAGT. The CDR3 length is 13 residues. The CDR3 region is CASGADRQETQYF. CDR3 coding DNA: TGTGCCAGCGGAGCGGACAGGCAAGAGACCCAGTACTTC.

This clonotype was observed a few times. CDR3: CASSIAGSNQPQHF. CDR3 DNA: TGTGCCAGTAGTATAGCAGGGAGCAATCAGCCCCAGCATTTT. This rearrangement joins TRBV19 to TRBJ1-5, with TRBD1 as a possible D gene (5 bases). The CDR3 is 14 residues long. V dropped 1 base and J dropped 1 base, with 5 bases sitting between them. The germline gives CDR1 LNHDA, CDR2 SQIVND (reference sequence).

This clonotype has ten or more counts. The J gene is TRBJ1-5, the V gene TRBV27; perhaps TRBD1 as D (5 bases). This CDR3 comprises 14 residues. The V gene's germline CDR1 is MNHEY and CDR2 SMNVEV (reference sequence). V gave up 5 bases and J gave up 5 bases, with 13 bases separating them. The CDR3 nucleotides are TGTGCCAGCAGTACCAGGGTTCCCGATCAGCCCCAGCATTTT. Protein: CASSTRVPDQPQHF.

The table lists this clonotype with a few counts. The J gene is TRBJ2-7, the V gene TRBV18; 10 nucleotides line up with TRBD1. The CDR3 contains 15 residues. V lost 3 bases and J lost 0; bases outside the gene matches: 2. CDR1 KGHSH and CDR2 LQKENI come from the germline V gene. The CDR3 sequence: CASSPGTGASYEQYV. CDR3 coding DNA: TGTGCCAGCTCACCGGGGACAGGGGCCTCCTACGAGCAGTACGTC.

There are many counts of this clonotype. The chain combines TRBV6-6 with TRBJ2-5; 10 bases are shared with TRBD1. CDR1 and CDR2 from the germline V gene are MNHNY and SVGAGI (reference sequence). The CDR3 has 15 residues. Trimming cost V 6 bases and J 3 bases; bases outside gene matches: 7. CDR3 nucleotides: TGTGCCAGCAGCGACAGGGGGCTTGGGGAAGAGACCCAGTACTTC. This translates into CASSDRGLGEETQYF.

In this sample, this clonotype turned up a few times. The genes are TRBV12-3 or TRBV12-4 and TRBJ1-1; 9 bases agree with TRBD1. Trimming at V came to 5 bases and at J to 6 bases, leaving 7 bases not matched to a gene. The length of the CDR3 is 14 residues. The CDR3 spells CASSQWTGESEAFF. DNA for the CDR3: TGTGCCAGCAGTCAATGGACAGGGGAATCTGAAGCTTTCTTT.

This clonotype showed up just a few times. V and J are TRBV6-5 and TRBJ1-4, with TRBD1 matching over 9 bases. Germline V CDR1 and CDR2: MNHEY, SVGAGI. This CDR3 is built from 17 residues. Trimming removed 5 bases from V and 8 bases from J; junction bases left unmatched: 15. The CDR3 DNA follows: TGTGCCAGCAGTCCAAACGCCCACAGGGGGCTTGGAGAAAAACTGTTTTTT. It codes for CASSPNAHRGLGEKLFF.

This clonotype was picked up a small number of times. The chain couples TRBV6-2 or TRBV6-3 to TRBJ1-2; no clear D. This CDR3 contains 14 residues. V was clipped by 0 bases and J by 2 bases, with 7 bases between them. Germline V gene lookup returns CDR1 MNHEY and CDR2 SVGEGT. Here the CDR3 reads CASSYSAANYGYTF. The DNA of the CDR3 is TGTGCCAGCAGTTACTCGGCAGCAAACTATGGCTACACCTTC.

This clonotype was recorded many times. This chain connects TRBV12-3 or TRBV12-4 to TRBJ2-1, with 9 nucleotides matching TRBD1. J gave up 2 bases and V 8 bases, and 7 bases lay outside the gene matches. This CDR3 comprises 15 residues. The CDR3 spells CASAHWDRAYNEQFF. CDR3 nucleotides: TGTGCCAGCGCACATTGGGACAGGGCCTACAATGAGCAGTTCTTC.

This clonotype has only a few counts. The rearrangement links TRBV11-1 to TRBJ2-5; 7 bases map to TRBD2. From germline, CDR1 is SGHAT and CDR2 FQDESV (reference sequence). The trim removed 5 bases at V and 6 bases at J, leaving 12 bases unmatched. This CDR3 is 15 amino acids long. The chain's CDR3 is CASSPGDYRGKTQYF. In DNA form, the CDR3 reads TGTGCCAGCAGCCCGGGGGACTACCGAGGGAAGACCCAGTACTTC.

This clonotype has just a few counts. The chain employs TRBV10-3 and TRBJ1-6; D uncertain. The CDR3 covers 17 residues. The V end lost 0 bases, the J end lost 0 bases, and 9 bases lay between the germline ends. Germline V gene data show CDR1 as ENHRY and CDR2 as SYGVKD. Here the CDR3 reads CAISESRLSSYNSPLHF. CDR3 DNA: TGTGCCATCAGTGAGTCGCGGCTAAGCTCCTATAATTCACCCCTCCACTTT.

In this sample, this clonotype turned up a few times. This chain uses TRBV20-1 with TRBJ1-4; D is unresolved. The CDR3 sequence is 14 residues long. Trimming left V 0 bases short and J 7 bases short, with 12 bases between. The germline V gene encodes CDR1 DFQATT and CDR2 SNEGSKA (reference sequence). The CDR3 protein is CSARDYRLGEKLFF. In DNA, the CDR3 is TGCAGTGCTAGAGATTACAGACTGGGTGAAAAACTGTTTTTT.

This clonotype was recorded a few times. The CDR3 sequence: CASSPGNGDTEAFF. CDR3 DNA sequence: TGCGCCAGCAGCCCCGGGAATGGGGACACTGAAGCTTTCTTT. The genes are TRBV5-1 and TRBJ1-1; D unresolved. V shed 4 bases and J shed 3 bases, with 13 bases lying between them. Germline CDR1 is SGHRS and CDR2 is YFSETQ. This CDR3 spans 14 amino acids.

This clonotype was seen a few times. This chain connects TRBV6-2 or TRBV6-3 to TRBJ2-1; 7 bases match TRBD2. Per the germline V gene, CDR1 is MNHEY and CDR2 is SVGEGT. The ends lost 7 bases at V and 5 bases at J; junction bases unmatched: 14. This CDR3 has 16 residues. The CDR3 is CASNPRGRVENNEQFF. CDR3 nucleotide sequence: TGTGCCAGCAACCCCCGAGGGAGGGTTGAAAACAATGAGCAGTTCTTC.

The table lists this clonotype with many counts. V gene TRBV2 combines with J gene TRBJ2-7; 8 bases line up with TRBD1. Germline V gene sequence: CDR1 SNHLY, CDR2 FYNNEI. The CDR3 length is 12 residues. The junction had 3 bases not matched to a gene; V was cut back by 0 bases and J by 11 bases. The CDR3 region has the DNA TGTGCCAGCAGTGAAGCCCAGGGGGCAGAGTACTTC. Translation: CASSEAQGAEYF.